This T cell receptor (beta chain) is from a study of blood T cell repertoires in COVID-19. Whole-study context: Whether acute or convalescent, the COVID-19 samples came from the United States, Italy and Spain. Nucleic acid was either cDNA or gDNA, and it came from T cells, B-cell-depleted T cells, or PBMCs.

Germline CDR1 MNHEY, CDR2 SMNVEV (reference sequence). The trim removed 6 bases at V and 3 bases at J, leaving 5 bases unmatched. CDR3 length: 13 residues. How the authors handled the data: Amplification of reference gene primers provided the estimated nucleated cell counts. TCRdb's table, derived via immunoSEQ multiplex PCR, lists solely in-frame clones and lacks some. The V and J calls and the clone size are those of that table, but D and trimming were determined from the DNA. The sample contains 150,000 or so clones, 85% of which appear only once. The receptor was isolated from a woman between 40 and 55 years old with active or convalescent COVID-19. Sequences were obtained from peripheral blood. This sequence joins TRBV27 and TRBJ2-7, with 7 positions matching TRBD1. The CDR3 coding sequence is TGTGCCAGCAGCAGGGGACAGAGCTACGAGCAGTACTTC. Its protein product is CASSRGQSYEQYF.